Listed below are T cell receptor beta chains from one sample, sequenced in a study of shared clonotypes between healthy human individuals. TCRdb keeps only in-frame clones here, not all; method: immunoSEQ multiplex PCR. The data hold millions of clones, with about 92% observed a single time. The specimen was naive CD4+ T cells from PBMCs. Source of these receptors: a man in his late teens or twenties in good health. Some clones in this sample may be carry-over from other donors' samples. The CDR3 runs from the conserved cysteine through the conserved F or W. D genes are given only for firm matches. Clone size is shown for a subset of rows, as once, few, many or a class of expanded clone.

j_call | v_call | d_call | clone_size | cdr3_aa | cdr3_nt
TRBJ2-6 | TRBV5-1 | . | . | CASSYDSSGANVLTF | TGCGCCAGCAGCTACGACAGCTCTGGGGCCAACGTCCTGACTTTC
TRBJ2-1 | TRBV9 | . | . | CASTRGGSYNEQFF | TGTGCCAGTACCAGGGGGGGATCCTACAATGAGCAGTTCTTC
TRBJ1-2 | TRBV5-4 | . | once | CASSLVGGAYGYTF | TGTGCCAGCAGCTTGGTTGGGGGGGCCTATGGCTACACCTTC
TRBJ1-5 | TRBV2 | TRBD1 | . | CASTSGQGAKPQHF | TGTGCCAGCACCTCTGGACAGGGGGCTAAGCCCCAGCATTTT
TRBJ2-4 | TRBV5-6 | . | . | CASSLAGRAARRAKNIQYF | TGTGCCAGCAGCTTGGCCGGCAGGGCAGCTCGACGGGCCAAAAACATTCAGTACTTC
TRBJ1-1 | TRBV6-6 | TRBD1 | . | CASSYDGQVTEAFF | TGTGCCAGCAGTTACGACGGACAGGTTACTGAAGCTTTCTTT
TRBJ2-1 | TRBV5-4 | TRBD1 | . | CASSQGQGSYNEQFF | TGTGCCAGCAGCCAAGGACAGGGCAGCTACAATGAGCAGTTCTTC
TRBJ1-5 | TRBV10-3 | . | . | CAISESARPGQPQHF | TGTGCCATCAGTGAGTCGGCTCGGCCCGGTCAGCCCCAGCATTTT
TRBJ1-4 | TRBV9 | TRBD1 | . | CASSESPGGAGEKLFF | TGTGCCAGCAGCGAAAGCCCAGGGGGCGCGGGAGAAAAACTGTTTTTT
TRBJ2-3 | TRBV30 | . | . | CAWSVRDPDTQYF | TGTGCCTGGAGTGTACGGGACCCAGATACGCAGTATTTT
TRBJ2-2 | TRBV2 | TRBD1 | . | CASSDYGGQGNTGELFF | TGTGCCAGCAGTGACTATGGGGGACAGGGGAACACCGGGGAGCTGTTTTTT
TRBJ2-1 | TRBV28 | TRBD2 | once | CASSFGLAVNEQFF | TGTGCCAGCAGTTTTGGGCTAGCGGTCAATGAGCAGTTCTTC
TRBJ1-1 | TRBV29-1 | . | . | CSATGAFF | TGCAGCGCCACCGGAGCTTTCTTT
TRBJ1-5 | TRBV19 | . | . | CASSRTINQPQHF | TGTGCCAGTAGTCGGACTATCAATCAGCCCCAGCATTTT
TRBJ2-2 | TRBV4-2 | TRBD1 | . | CASSHRGFTGELFF | TGTGCCAGCAGTCACAGGGGGTTCACCGGGGAGCTGTTTTTT
TRBJ2-1 | TRBV28 | TRBD2 | . | CASSETSGSSYNEQFF | TGTGCCAGCAGCGAGACTAGCGGGAGCTCCTACAATGAGCAGTTCTTC
TRBJ2-7 | TRBV6-5 | . | . | CASSRDSYEQYF | TGTGCCAGCAGCCGCGACAGCTACGAGCAGTACTTC
TRBJ2-7 | TRBV30 | . | . | CASHPPDRISYEQYF | TGTGCCTCGCACCCCCCCGACAGGATTTCTTACGAGCAGTACTTC
TRBJ2-7 | TRBV19 | . | . | CASSKTAARSYEQYF | TGTGCCAGTAGTAAGACAGCCGCTCGCTCCTACGAGCAGTACTTC
TRBJ1-2 | TRBV30 | . | . | CAWSKAGDYGYTF | TGTGCCTGGAGTAAGGCAGGGGACTATGGCTACACCTTC
TRBJ1-1 | TRBV5-1 | . | . | CASSFDHVGTEAFF | TGCGCCAGCAGCTTTGACCATGTGGGCACTGAAGCTTTCTTT
TRBJ1-2 | TRBV28 | TRBD1 | . | CASSRTGNYGYTF | TGTGCCAGCAGTAGGACAGGGAACTATGGCTACACCTTC
TRBJ1-1 | TRBV7-8 | . | few | CASSLDRTPNTEAFF | TGTGCCAGCAGCCTCGACAGGACTCCGAACACTGAAGCTTTCTTT
TRBJ1-4 | TRBV7-9 | . | . | CASSLDRGNEKLFF | TGTGCCAGCAGCTTAGACAGAGGAAATGAAAAACTGTTTTTT
TRBJ1-6 | TRBV2 | . | . | CASKSGTSNSPLHF | TGTGCCAGCAAGTCGGGCACGAGTAATTCACCCCTCCACTTT
TRBJ2-6 | TRBV9 | . | . | CASSVSAGANVLTF | TGTGCCAGCAGCGTGAGTGCTGGGGCCAACGTCCTGACTTTC
TRBJ2-3 | TRBV6-6 | TRBD1 | . | CASSSPGQGRPDTQYF | TGTGCCAGCAGTTCACCGGGACAGGGGAGACCAGATACGCAGTATTTT
TRBJ2-1 | TRBV6-5 | TRBD2 | . | CASSLAGVYNEQFF | TGTGCCAGCAGTCTAGCGGGAGTCTACAATGAGCAGTTCTTC
TRBJ2-2 | TRBV19 | TRBD2 | . | CASIKGHGGTSNTGELFF | TGTGCCAGTATCAAAGGACACGGGGGGACCTCGAACACCGGGGAGCTGTTTTTT